The clone carrying this TCR beta chain was recorded a few times. Its target is not known. Cultured CD4+ T-cell DNA underwent Oncomine TCR Beta short-read sequencing. The authors extracted genomic DNA from cultured CD4+ T cells. MiXCR, applied by TCRdb to the PCR reads, yields one record per CDR3 protein. Altogether some 20,000 distinct CDR3 sequences are present, just over 60% being singletons, with the ten largest covering roughly 8%. From germline, CDR1 is MNHEY and CDR2 SVGAGI. The CDR3 runs 14 residues. J was trimmed by 2 bases and V by 4 bases; bases with no gene match: 0. This entry belongs to a study of vaccination and CD4 T cells after COVID-19. Study summary: Control cultures, each given a CEFX pool, an HIV-1 Nef pool, or no peptide, were included.

Treatment meaning: roughly 10-day PBMC culture with coronavirus spike peptide pools or control peptides (ViraFEST assay). The TCR comes from a human donor who had recovered from COVID-19. This chain connects TRBV6-5 to TRBJ2-5, with 11 positions matching TRBD2. The sequenced material came from CD4+ T cells from blood, cultured in vitro. This chain's CDR3 is CASSWTSGQETQYF. The CDR3 DNA reads TGTGCCAGCAGTTGGACTAGCGGGCAAGAGACCCAGTACTTC.